This T cell receptor (beta chain) was captured by sequencing in a study of shared clonotypes between healthy human individuals. General observations from the study: Naive subsets tended to show greater estimated richness than memory subsets.

Repertoires were generated with immunoSEQ multiplex PCR, while TCRdb's copy carries only in-frame clones and drops some. The table has 2 million to 2.5 million clones, just under 95% seen once; the top ten hold about 0.41%. The CDR3 has 14 amino acids. CDR1 is SGHKS and CDR2 is YYEKEE in the germline V gene (reference sequence). J gave up 2 bases and V 4 bases, and 6 bases lay outside the gene matches. Turning to this clone: Its antigen is still unknown.

Material for sequencing was naive CD4+ T cells from PBMCs. Specified subset: CD45RA+ positively selected. The TCR originated in a man younger than 35 in good health. Some clones in this sample may be carry-over from other donors' samples. The chain carries TRBV5-5 and TRBJ2-7; 7 bases agree with TRBD1. The CDR3 sequence: CASSPERGPYEQYF. The CDR3 DNA reads as TGTGCCAGCAGCCCGGAAAGGGGGCCCTACGAGCAGTACTTC.